These T cell receptor beta chains were read from a single sample in a study of a mutant IDH1 vaccine in newly diagnosed glioma. Generated by immunoSEQ multiplex PCR, the TCRdb table keeps only in-frame clones and is missing some. The sample records some 60,000 clones, about 91% being singletons. Sequencing used PBMCs, obtained from a glioma patient treated with radiotherapy, temozolomide or both. The receptors were gathered from a middle-aged man with glioma. Both conserved end residues are part of each CDR3. The D gene is left open where the match is weak. Clone size is not always given. Where it is, it says once, few, many or a class for expanded clones.

TRBJ1-1 | NA | NA | TRBV4-1 | TGCGCCAGCAGCCCCTCGGAGGGCTGGGCTGAAGCTTTCTTT | CASSPSEGWAEAFF
TRBJ2-6 | NA | NA | TRBV5-6 | TGTGCCAGCAGCATACAGGGATCTGGGGCCAACGTCCTGACTTTC | CASSIQGSGANVLTF
TRBJ1-1 | TRBD1 | NA | TRBV5-6 | TGCGCCAGCAGCTTGTACGCCGGACAGGGGGCATTGAACACTGAAGCTTTCTTT | CASSLYAGQGALNTEAFF
TRBJ1-5 | NA | NA | TRBV30 | TGTGCCTGGAGTTCACAGGGAAGTCAGCCCCAGCATTTT | CAWSSQGSQPQHF
TRBJ2-7 | TRBD2 | NA | TRBV9 | TGTGCCAGCAGCGTAGGTGAGGGGTACGTAGCGGGAGTGGGCTACGAGCAGTACTTC | CASSVGEGYVAGVGYEQYF
TRBJ1-2 | TRBD1 | NA | TRBV6-1 | TGTGCCAGCGGTCCGGGACAGGGTCACTATGGCTACACCTTC | CASGPGQGHYGYTF
TRBJ1-1 | NA | NA | TRBV28 | TGTGCCAGCGGCGAAACCGGAGGGCGGGACACTGAAGCTTTCTTT | CASGETGGRDTEAFF
TRBJ1-2 | NA | NA | TRBV5-1 | TGCGCCAGCAGCTGGGGGCAGGGAAATGGCTACACCTTC | CASSWGQGNGYTF
TRBJ2-1 | TRBD1 | NA | TRBV11-2 | TGTGCCAGCAGCCCCTCGTGGGGCAGGGGGAATTACAATGAGCAGTTCTTC | CASSPSWGRGNYNEQFF
TRBJ1-4 | NA | NA | TRBV7-2 | TGTGCCAGCAGCGGGGGGCCAACTAATGAAAAACTGTTTTTT | CASSGGPTNEKLFF
TRBJ1-2 | NA | NA | TRBV28 | TGTGCCAGCAGTTCCCCCCCGGAGGGGCTAAGCTATGGCTACACCTTC | CASSSPPEGLSYGYTF
TRBJ2-7 | NA | NA | TRBV4-2 | TGTGCCAGCAGCCAAGATCAGGGCGGCAGGGTAGGGTACGAGCAGTACTTC | CASSQDQGGRVGYEQYF
TRBJ2-3 | NA | NA | TRBV18 | TGTGCCAGCTCACCACCGGCGGAGCTTACCACAGATACGCAGTATTTT | CASSPPAELTTDTQYF
TRBJ2-2 | NA | NA | TRBV7-8 | TGTGCCAGCAGCCCCTTAGTTCCCGGGGAGCTGTTTTTT | CASSPLVPGELFF
TRBJ2-3 | NA | NA | TRBV29-1 | TGCAGCGTTACACGCCCCGCCAGGGAGGATACGCAGTATTTT | CSVTRPAREDTQYF
TRBJ2-5 | TRBD1 | NA | TRBV19 | TGTGCCAGTAGTATAACAGGGGGCAGGGAGACCCAGTACTTC | CASSITGGRETQYF
TRBJ1-1 | TRBD1 | NA | TRBV11-2 | TGTGCCAGCAGCTTTGAGATAGGGACAGTGGGAACTGAAGCTTTCTTT | CASSFEIGTVGTEAFF
TRBJ1-2 | TRBD1 | NA | TRBV28 | TGTGCCAGCAGAACAGGGGGCCCCTCCCCCTATGGCTACACCTTC | CASRTGGPSPYGYTF
TRBJ1-5 | NA | NA | TRBV28 | TGTGCCAGCAGTTTAAGGGGGGGTAATCAGCCCCAGCATTTT | CASSLRGGNQPQHF
TRBJ1-2 | NA | NA | TRBV30 | TGTGCCTGGAGTGTAGTGGCGACGGGCTACACCTTC | CAWSVVATGYTF
TRBJ2-7 | NA | NA | TRBV10-3 | TGTGCCATCAGTGAGTCCCACGAGCAGTACTTC | CAISESHEQYF
TRBJ2-2 | TRBD1 | NA | TRBV5-1 | TGCGCCAGCAGGCCGACAGGGGCCGGGGAGCTGTTTTTT | CASRPTGAGELFF
TRBJ1-6 | TRBD1 | NA | TRBV30 | TGTGCCTGGAGTGTACTTGGACAGGGAAATTCACCCCTCCACTTT | CAWSVLGQGNSPLHF
TRBJ1-1 | NA | once | TRBV5-4 | TGTGCCAGCGTGGGGAACAGCCTCACTGAAGCTTTCTTT | CASVGNSLTEAFF
TRBJ2-7 | TRBD1 | NA | TRBV6-1 | TGTGCCAGCAGACGACAGGGGGCAGTCTACGAGCAGTACTTC | CASRRQGAVYEQYF
TRBJ1-2 | TRBD1 | NA | TRBV19 | TGTGCCAGTAGTACGACAGGGGGATTTGACTATGGCTACACCTTC | CASSTTGGFDYGYTF
TRBJ1-5 | NA | NA | TRBV27 | TGTGCCAGCAGTCAGGTAAACGGGTATCAGCCCCAGCATTTT | CASSQVNGYQPQHF
TRBJ2-3 | TRBD2 | NA | TRBV5-1 | TGCGCCAGCAGCTCCTCTAGCGGAAGCACAGATACGCAGTATTTT | CASSSSSGSTDTQYF
TRBJ1-1 | NA | NA | TRBV9 | TGTGCCAGCAGCGTATCGAGACTTGGAAACACTGAAGCTTTCTTT | CASSVSRLGNTEAFF
TRBJ2-3 | NA | NA | TRBV14 | TGTGCCAGCAGCCAATGGGGGTTGGATACGCAGTATTTT | CASSQWGLDTQYF
TRBJ1-2 | TRBD1 | NA | TRBV5-1 | TGCGCCAGCAGCGAGGACAGGGTGTATGGCTACACCTTC | CASSEDRVYGYTF
TRBJ2-1 | TRBD2 | NA | TRBV14 | TGTGCCAGCAGCACTAGCGTATCCTACAATGAGCAGTTCTTC | CASSTSVSYNEQFF
TRBJ2-7 | TRBD2 | NA | TRBV14 | TGTGCCAGCAGTTCGAGCGGGAGGTCCCCCGAGCAGTACTTC | CASSSSGRSPEQYF
TRBJ2-7 | NA | NA | TRBV2 | TGTGCCAGCAGTGTCGGGGTTGGCTCCTACGAGCAGTACTTC | CASSVGVGSYEQYF
TRBJ1-1 | NA | NA | TRBV6-6 | TGTGCCAGCAGTTATCTCGAAATGAACACTGAAGCTTTCTTT | CASSYLEMNTEAFF
TRBJ2-1 | NA | NA | TRBV5-8 | TGTGCCAGCAGCTTGGTTCGGGGCTATGAGCAGTTCTTC | CASSLVRGYEQFF
TRBJ1-5 | NA | NA | TRBV19 | TGTGCCAGTGGGACCCGCGCGGGTCCCCAGCATTTT | CASGTRAGPQHF
TRBJ2-3 | TRBD2 | NA | TRBV7-9 | TGTGCCAGCAGCTTAGGTCATAGCGGGAGCACAGATACGCAGTATTTT | CASSLGHSGSTDTQYF
TRBJ1-5 | NA | NA | TRBV28 | TGTGCCAGCAGTTTATTAACCGGTCAGCCCCAGCATTTT | CASSLLTGQPQHF
TRBJ2-5 | NA | NA | TRBV9 | TGTGCCAGCAGCGTATTTGTAAACCAAGAGACCCAGTACTTC | CASSVFVNQETQYF
TRBJ1-4 | TRBD1 | NA | TRBV4-2 | TGTGCCAGCAGCCGGCAGGGGGAGGCTAATGAAAAACTGTTTTTT | CASSRQGEANEKLFF
TRBJ1-5 | TRBD1 | NA | TRBV7-2 | TGTGCCAGCAGCTTAGTTGGACAGGGAGATCAGCCCCAGCATTTT | CASSLVGQGDQPQHF
TRBJ1-5 | NA | NA | TRBV29-1 | TGCAGCGTTGCGGGCACTAGCAATCAGCCCCAGCATTTT | CSVAGTSNQPQHF
TRBJ1-3 | NA | NA | TRBV6-5 | TGTGCCATCAGGAGCTCTGGAAACACCATATATTTT | CAIRSSGNTIYF
TRBJ2-6 | NA | NA | TRBV5-1 | TGCGCCAGCAGCTTAATGTCCTCTGGGGCCAACGTCCTGACTTTC | CASSLMSSGANVLTF
TRBJ1-5 | NA | few | TRBV19 | TGTGCCAGTAGTATAGGGACAGTCAATCAGCCCCAGCATTTT | CASSIGTVNQPQHF
TRBJ2-7 | TRBD1 | NA | TRBV5-1 | TGCGCCAGCAGCTTGGAGTACAGGGGGAACTACGAGCAGTACTTC | CASSLEYRGNYEQYF
TRBJ1-2 | NA | NA | TRBV28 | TGTGCCAGCTCCCGGGATTCTAACTATGGCTACACCTTC | CASSRDSNYGYTF
TRBJ1-5 | NA | NA | TRBV6-1 | TGTGCCAGCAGTTCCAGGGGTAATCAGCCCCAGCATTTT | CASSSRGNQPQHF
TRBJ2-7 | TRBD1 | NA | TRBV4-3 | TGCGCCAGCAGCCCAAACAGGGGGGCCTACGAGCAGTACTTC | CASSPNRGAYEQYF
TRBJ2-5 | TRBD1 | NA | TRBV6-1 | TGTGCCAGCAGTGAAGGGACAGGGGATTGGGGGACCCAGTACTTC | CASSEGTGDWGTQYF
TRBJ2-1 | TRBD2 | NA | TRBV4-2 | TGTGCCAGCAGCCAAGAAGGCACTAGCGGGATCGGGTCCTACAATGAGCAGTTCTTC | CASSQEGTSGIGSYNEQFF
TRBJ2-7 | TRBD2 | NA | TRBV7-2 | TGTGCCAGCAGCCCATGGACTAGCGGTGCCTACGAGCAGTACTTC | CASSPWTSGAYEQYF
TRBJ1-1 | NA | few | TRBV27 | TGTGCCAGCATTGACAGGTTTGAAGCTTTCTTT | CASIDRFEAFF